Shown below are 2 T cell receptor beta chains from a single sample sequenced in a study of T-cell reconstitution after alpha-beta-depleted transplantation in children. Molecular barcoding with unique molecular identifiers was used for the TCRbeta library. TCRdb reanalysed the PCR reads using MiXCR and keeps one entry per CDR3 protein. This repertoire shows over 150,000 distinct CDR3 sequences, 6% to 7% found once; its top ten account for approximately 3%. Sequencing used PBMCs from the stem cell graft donor, obtained from the stem cell graft. The origin of the receptors is a human donor who donated a stem cell graft to a child with Wiskott-Aldrich syndrome.

The chain links TRBV6-1 to TRBJ1-5, with TRBD1 identical over 10 bases. The CDR3 loop spans 15 amino acids. Unmatched junction bases numbered 5, after V lost 4 bases and J lost 5 bases. Germline V gene lookup returns CDR1 MNHNS and CDR2 SASEGT. CDR3 sequence (DNA): TGTGCCAGCAGTGCCCCGGGACAGGGGTATCAGCCCCAGCATTTT. As protein: CASSAPGQGYQPQHF.

This clonotype was seen many times. V and J are TRBV7-6 and TRBJ2-7; tentative D call: TRBD1 (5 bases). Trimming left V 5 bases short and J 0 bases short, with 11 bases between. This CDR3 is 14 amino acids long. Germline V gene lookup returns CDR1 SGHVS and CDR2 FNYEAQ. CDR3 sequence: CASSIYRFSYEQYF. CDR3 in DNA: TGTGCCAGCAGCATATACAGGTTCTCCTACGAGCAGTACTTC.